These T cell receptor beta chains were read from a single sample in a study of blood T cell repertoires in COVID-19. Assay used: immunoSEQ multiplex PCR; TCRdb lists only in-frame clones, some missing. This table has just under 150,000 clones, roughly nine tenths appearing once. Sequencing was performed on peripheral blood. These receptors were taken from a human donor in a cohort sampled during active COVID-19. CDR3s include the opening cysteine and the closing phenylalanine or tryptophan. D genes are given only for firm matches. Where a row states a size, it is once, few, many or the class of an expanded clone; other rows omit it.

CDR3 length	V gene	J gene	D gene	clone size	CDR3 DNA	CDR3 protein
15	TRBV5-4	TRBJ2-7	.	.	TGTGCCAGCAGTAGCAAAGGGGCCTCTACCTACGAGCAGTACTTC	CASSSKGASTYEQYF
13	TRBV27	TRBJ2-1	.	few	TGTGCCAGCAGTCTCACCACTAGGGCTGAGCAGTTCTTC	CASSLTTRAEQFF
17	TRBV18	TRBJ2-2	.	once	TGTGCCAGCTCACCAGCCTTTCAGGGGGGATACACCGGGGAGCTGTTTTTT	CASSPAFQGGYTGELFF
14	TRBV5-6	TRBJ1-2	.	.	TGTGCCAGCAGCTTGTATCCGGGTAACTATGGCTACACCTTC	CASSLYPGNYGYTF
16	TRBV7-9	TRBJ1-2	.	few	TGTGCCAGCAGCGCCTCCGGGACACTTTCTAACTATGGCTACACCTTC	CASSASGTLSNYGYTF
14	TRBV4-1	TRBJ1-3	.	once	TGCGCCAGCAGCCAAGACACAGGGGGAAACACCATATATTTT	CASSQDTGGNTIYF
18	TRBV3-1/TRBV3-2	TRBJ2-5	TRBD2	.	TGTGCCAGCAGCCAAGATTCCTCCGGTAGCGGGCAGAAAGAGACCCAGTACTTC	CASSQDSSGSGQKETQYF
15	TRBV21-1	TRBJ1-4	.	.	TGTGCCAGCAGACCTACAGGGGGAGCTAATGAAAAACTGTTTTTT	CASRPTGGANEKLFF
13	TRBV27	TRBJ1-4	.	once	TGTGCCAGCCGGGGACACACTAATGAAAAACTGTTTTTT	CASRGHTNEKLFF
13	TRBV14	TRBJ1-2	.	.	TGTGCCAGCAGCCAAGTGGGCCCCAATGGCTACACCTTC	CASSQVGPNGYTF
17	TRBV4-1	TRBJ1-2	TRBD1	.	TGCGCCAGCAGCCAAGCGTTTTCCGGGACAGCTAACTATGGCTACACCTTC	CASSQAFSGTANYGYTF
14	TRBV4-1	TRBJ1-2	.	.	TGCGCCAGCAGCCAAGCCCTAGGATTCTTGGGCTACACCTTC	CASSQALGFLGYTF
14	TRBV7-9	TRBJ1-5	TRBD1	.	TGTGCCAGCAGCTCGGGACAGTCTCATCAGCCCCAGCATTTT	CASSSGQSHQPQHF
15	TRBV9	TRBJ1-2	.	.	TGTGCCAGCAGCGTAGCTTTTGGTGGGCAGTATGGCTACACCTTC	CASSVAFGGQYGYTF
12	TRBV15	TRBJ2-3	.	.	TGTGCCACCCGCCGAGGCGAAGATACGCAGTATTTT	CATRRGEDTQYF
13	TRBV7-2	TRBJ2-7	.	.	TGTGCCAGCAGCGCGTCGGGGATCTACGAGCAGTACTTC	CASSASGIYEQYF
14	TRBV30	TRBJ1-3	.	.	TGTGCCTGGAGTGGGGGAGGCACTGGAAACACCATATATTTT	CAWSGGGTGNTIYF
15	TRBV14	TRBJ2-3	.	.	TGTGCCAGCAGCCAAGATGGCAGGGGTACAGATACGCAGTATTTT	CASSQDGRGTDTQYF
14	TRBV5-1	TRBJ2-3	.	.	TGCGCCAGCAGCTTGGATATTCGCACAGATACGCAGTATTTT	CASSLDIRTDTQYF
14	TRBV19	TRBJ1-4	.	.	TGTGCCAGTATCCCCCAGGGGACCAATGAAAAACTGTTTTTT	CASIPQGTNEKLFF
14	TRBV24-1	TRBJ1-1	TRBD1	.	TGTGCCACCACCTTGGACAGGGATGACACTGAAGCTTTCTTT	CATTLDRDDTEAFF
14	TRBV11-2	TRBJ2-5	.	.	TGTGCCAGCAGCGCCCACGGGGGCCAAGAGACCCAGTACTTC	CASSAHGGQETQYF